This TCR beta chain was sequenced for a study of cytomegalovirus exposure and HLA in healthy donors. This clone was seen a handful of times. Its target is not known. V was pared by 4 bases and J by 4 bases, with 15 bases between. Germline lookup yields CDR1 SGHKS and CDR2 YYEKEE (reference sequence). The CDR3 contains 14 residues. Amplification used 60 Vbeta primers and 13 Jbeta primers. Some clones are missing from TCRdb's copy, which holds only in-frame ones; the method was immunoSEQ multiplex PCR. The sample shows about 120,000 clones, around four fifths of them seen only once. The study, taken as a whole, reports: Researchers reported in a later analysis that common viral pathogens appeared linked to several top clusters.

The rearrangement links TRBV5-5 to TRBJ2-7; the D is unclear. Sequenced material: PBMCs. The origin of this receptor is a man aged 35 to 55 in good health and CMV-seronegative. The DNA for the CDR3 is TGTGCCAGCAGCCTCCGGCTAGTTAAGTACGAGCAGTACTTC. It specifies CASSLRLVKYEQYF.